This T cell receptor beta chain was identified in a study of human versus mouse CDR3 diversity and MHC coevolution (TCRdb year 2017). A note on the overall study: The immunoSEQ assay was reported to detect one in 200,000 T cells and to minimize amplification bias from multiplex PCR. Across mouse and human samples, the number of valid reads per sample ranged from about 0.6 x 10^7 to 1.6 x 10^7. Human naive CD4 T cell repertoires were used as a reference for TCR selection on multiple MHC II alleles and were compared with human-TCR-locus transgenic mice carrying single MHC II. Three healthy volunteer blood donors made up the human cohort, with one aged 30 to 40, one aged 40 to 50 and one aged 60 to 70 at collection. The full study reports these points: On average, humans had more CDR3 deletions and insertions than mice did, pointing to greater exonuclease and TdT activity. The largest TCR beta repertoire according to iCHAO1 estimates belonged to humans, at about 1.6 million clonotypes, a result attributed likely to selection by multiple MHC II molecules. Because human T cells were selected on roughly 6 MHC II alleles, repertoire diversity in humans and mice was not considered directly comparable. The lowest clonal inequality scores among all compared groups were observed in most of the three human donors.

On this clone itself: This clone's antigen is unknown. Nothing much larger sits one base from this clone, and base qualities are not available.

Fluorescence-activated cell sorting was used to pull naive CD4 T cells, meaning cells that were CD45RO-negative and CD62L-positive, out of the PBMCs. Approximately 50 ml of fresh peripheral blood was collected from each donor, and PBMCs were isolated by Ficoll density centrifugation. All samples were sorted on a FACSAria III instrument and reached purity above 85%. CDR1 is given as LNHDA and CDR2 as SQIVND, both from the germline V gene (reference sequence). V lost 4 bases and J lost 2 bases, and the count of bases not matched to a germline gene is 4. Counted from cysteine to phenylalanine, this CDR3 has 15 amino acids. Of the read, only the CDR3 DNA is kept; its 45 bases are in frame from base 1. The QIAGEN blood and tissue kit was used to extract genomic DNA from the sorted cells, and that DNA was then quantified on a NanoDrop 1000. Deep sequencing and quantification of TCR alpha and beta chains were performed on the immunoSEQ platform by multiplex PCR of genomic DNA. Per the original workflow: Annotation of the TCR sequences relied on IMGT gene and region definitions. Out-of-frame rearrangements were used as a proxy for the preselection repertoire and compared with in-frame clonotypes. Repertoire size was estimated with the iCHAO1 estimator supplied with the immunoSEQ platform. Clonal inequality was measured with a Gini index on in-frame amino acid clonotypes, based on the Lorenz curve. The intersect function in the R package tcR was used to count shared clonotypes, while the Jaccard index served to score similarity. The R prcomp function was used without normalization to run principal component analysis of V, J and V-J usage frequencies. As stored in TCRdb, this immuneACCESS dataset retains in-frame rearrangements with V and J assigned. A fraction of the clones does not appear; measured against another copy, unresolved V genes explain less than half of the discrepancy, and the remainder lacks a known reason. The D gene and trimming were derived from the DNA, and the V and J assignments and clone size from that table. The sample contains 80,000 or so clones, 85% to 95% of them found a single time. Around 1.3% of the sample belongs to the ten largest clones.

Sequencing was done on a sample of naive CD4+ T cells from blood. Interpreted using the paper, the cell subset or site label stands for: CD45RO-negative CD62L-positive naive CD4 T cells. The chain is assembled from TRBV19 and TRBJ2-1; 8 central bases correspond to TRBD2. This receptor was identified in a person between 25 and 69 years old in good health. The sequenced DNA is TGTGCCAGTAGTAAATTAGCGGGGACCTACAATGAGCAGTTCTTC. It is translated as CASSKLAGTYNEQFF.